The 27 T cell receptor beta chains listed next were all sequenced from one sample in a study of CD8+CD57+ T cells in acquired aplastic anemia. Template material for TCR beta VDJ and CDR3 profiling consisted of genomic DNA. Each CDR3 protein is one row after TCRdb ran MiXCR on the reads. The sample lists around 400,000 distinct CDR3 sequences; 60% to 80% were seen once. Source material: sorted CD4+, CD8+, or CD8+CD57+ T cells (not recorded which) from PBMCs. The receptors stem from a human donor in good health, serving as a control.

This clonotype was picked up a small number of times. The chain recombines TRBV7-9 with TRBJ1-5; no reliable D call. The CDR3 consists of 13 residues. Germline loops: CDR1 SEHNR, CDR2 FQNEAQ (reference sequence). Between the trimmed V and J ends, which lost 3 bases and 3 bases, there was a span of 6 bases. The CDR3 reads CASSLQYNQPQHF. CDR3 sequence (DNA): TGTGCCAGCAGCTTGCAGTACAATCAGCCCCAGCATTTT. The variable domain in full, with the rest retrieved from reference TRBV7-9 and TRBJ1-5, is DTGVSQNPRHKITKRGQNVTFRCDPISEHNRLYWYRQTLGQGPEFLTYFQNEAQLEKSRLLSDRFSAERPKGSFSTLEIQRTEQGDSAMYLCASSLQYNQPQHFGDGTRLSIL.

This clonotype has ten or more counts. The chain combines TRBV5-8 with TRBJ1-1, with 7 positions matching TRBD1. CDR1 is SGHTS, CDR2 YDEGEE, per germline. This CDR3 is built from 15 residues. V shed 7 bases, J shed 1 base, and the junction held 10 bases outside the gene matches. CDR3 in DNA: TGTGCCAGCCAATGGATAGGGGGCTGGAACACTGAAGCTTTCTTT. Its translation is CASQWIGGWNTEAFF.

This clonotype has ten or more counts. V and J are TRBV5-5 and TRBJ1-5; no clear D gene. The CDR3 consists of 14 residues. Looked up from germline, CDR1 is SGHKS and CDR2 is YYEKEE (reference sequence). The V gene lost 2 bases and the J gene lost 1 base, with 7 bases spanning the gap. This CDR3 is CASSLSGSNQPQHF. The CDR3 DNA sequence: TGTGCCAGCAGCTTAAGTGGAAGCAATCAGCCCCAGCATTTT.

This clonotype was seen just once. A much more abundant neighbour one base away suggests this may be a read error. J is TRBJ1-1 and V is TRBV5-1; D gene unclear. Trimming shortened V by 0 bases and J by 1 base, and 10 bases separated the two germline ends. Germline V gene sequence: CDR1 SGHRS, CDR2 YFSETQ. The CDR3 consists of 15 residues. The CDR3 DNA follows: TGCGCCAGCAGCTTGGCCCTTATACGGAACACTGAAGCTTTCTTT. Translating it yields CASSLALIRNTEAFF.

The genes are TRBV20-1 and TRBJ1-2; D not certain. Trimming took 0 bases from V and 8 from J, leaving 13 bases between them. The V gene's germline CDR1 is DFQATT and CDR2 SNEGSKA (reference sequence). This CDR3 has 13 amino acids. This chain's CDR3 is CSARDFAVHGYTF. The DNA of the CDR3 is TGCAGTGCTAGAGACTTTGCGGTTCACGGCTACACCTTC.

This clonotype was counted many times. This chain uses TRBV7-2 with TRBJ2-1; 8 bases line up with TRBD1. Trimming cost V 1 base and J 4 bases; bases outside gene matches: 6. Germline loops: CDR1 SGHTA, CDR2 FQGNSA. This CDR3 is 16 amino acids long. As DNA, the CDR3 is TGTGCCAGCAGCTTAGTAGCTGGACAGGGATACAATGAGCAGTTCTTC. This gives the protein CASSLVAGQGYNEQFF.

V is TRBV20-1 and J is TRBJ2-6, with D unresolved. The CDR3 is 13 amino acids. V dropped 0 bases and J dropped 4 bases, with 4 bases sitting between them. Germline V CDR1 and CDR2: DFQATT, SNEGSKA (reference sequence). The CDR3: CSARESGANVLTF. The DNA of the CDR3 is TGCAGTGCTAGAGAGTCCGGGGCCAACGTCCTGACTTTC.

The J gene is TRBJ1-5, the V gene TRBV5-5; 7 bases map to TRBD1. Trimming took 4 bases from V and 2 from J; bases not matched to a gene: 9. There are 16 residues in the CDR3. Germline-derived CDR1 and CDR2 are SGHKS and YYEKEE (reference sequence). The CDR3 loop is CASSVAGGGGNQPQHF. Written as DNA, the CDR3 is TGTGCCAGCAGCGTCGCAGGGGGGGGGGGCAATCAGCCCCAGCATTTT.

The CDR3 is CAISAGLNQETQYF. In DNA, the CDR3 is TGTGCCATCAGTGCTGGCCTCAATCAAGAGACCCAGTACTTC. The chain joins TRBV10-3 to TRBJ2-5; D call uncertain. Trimming pared 4 bases from V and 2 bases from J, leaving 11 bases between. Germline V lookup: CDR1 ENHRY, CDR2 SYGVKD. This CDR3 has 14 residues.

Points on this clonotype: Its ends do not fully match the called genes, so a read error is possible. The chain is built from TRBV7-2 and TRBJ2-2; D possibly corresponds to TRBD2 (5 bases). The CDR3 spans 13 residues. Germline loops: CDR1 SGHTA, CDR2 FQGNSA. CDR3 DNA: TGTGCCAGCTCTGGGCGTGGAGGCGGCGAGCTGTATTTT. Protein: CASSGRGGGELYF.

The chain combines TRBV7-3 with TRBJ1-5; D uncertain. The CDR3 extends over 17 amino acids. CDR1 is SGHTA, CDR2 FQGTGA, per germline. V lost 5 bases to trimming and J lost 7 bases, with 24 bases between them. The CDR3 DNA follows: TGTGCCAGCAGCGTTCCCGGACTAACCCCCTACGAGCAGCCCCAGCATTTT. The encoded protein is CASSVPGLTPYEQPQHF.

The DNA of the CDR3 is TGTGCCACCAGCAGAGATCCAAGACGAATGAACACTGAAGCTTTCTTT. This sequence encodes CATSRDPRRMNTEAFF. V is TRBV15 and J is TRBJ1-1; D gene uncertain. Germline CDR1 reads LNHNV; CDR2 reads YYDKDF (reference sequence). The CDR3 runs 16 residues. V lost 0 bases and J 0 bases, leaving 11 bases between the germline ends. Looking up the rest from reference TRBV15 and TRBJ1-1 gives the full variable domain: DAMVIQNPRYQVTQFGKPVTLSCSQTLNHNVMYWYQQKSSQAPKLLFHYYDKDFNNEADTPDNFQSRRPNTSFCFLDIRSPGLGDTAMYLCATSRDPRRMNTEAFFGQGTRLTVV.

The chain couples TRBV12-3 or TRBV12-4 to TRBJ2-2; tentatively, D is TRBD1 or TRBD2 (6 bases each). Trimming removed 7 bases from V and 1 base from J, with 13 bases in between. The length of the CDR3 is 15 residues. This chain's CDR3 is CASMPGALNTGELFF. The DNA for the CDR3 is TGTGCCAGCATGCCGGGGGCGTTGAACACCGGGGAGCTGTTTTTT.

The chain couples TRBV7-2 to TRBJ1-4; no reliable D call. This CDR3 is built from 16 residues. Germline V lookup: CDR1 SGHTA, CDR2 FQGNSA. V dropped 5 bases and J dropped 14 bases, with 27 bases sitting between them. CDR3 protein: CASSRADNQPQHFLFF. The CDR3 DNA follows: TGTGCCAGCAGCCGGGCCGACAATCAGCCCCAGCATTTTCTGTTTTTT.

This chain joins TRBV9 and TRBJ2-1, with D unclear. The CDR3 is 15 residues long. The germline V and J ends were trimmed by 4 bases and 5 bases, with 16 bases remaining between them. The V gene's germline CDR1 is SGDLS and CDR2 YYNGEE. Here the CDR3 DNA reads TGTGCCAGCAGCCTAAGCGTAACAATCAACAATGAGCAGTTCTTC. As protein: CASSLSVTINNEQFF.

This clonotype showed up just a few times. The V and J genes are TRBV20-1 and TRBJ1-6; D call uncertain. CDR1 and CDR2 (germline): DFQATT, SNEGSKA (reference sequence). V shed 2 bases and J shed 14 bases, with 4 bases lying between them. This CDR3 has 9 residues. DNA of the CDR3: TGCAGTGCTAGACCTTCCCTCCACTTT. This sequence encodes CSARPSLHF.

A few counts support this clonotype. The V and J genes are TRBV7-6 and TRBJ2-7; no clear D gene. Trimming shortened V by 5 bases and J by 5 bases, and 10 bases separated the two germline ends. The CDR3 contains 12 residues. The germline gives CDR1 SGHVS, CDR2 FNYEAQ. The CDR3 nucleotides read TGTGCCAGCAGCCCACTTGAGGACGAGCAGTACTTC. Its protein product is CASSPLEDEQYF. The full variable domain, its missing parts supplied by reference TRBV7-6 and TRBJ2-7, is GAGVSQSPRYKVTKRGQDVALRCDPISGHVSLYWYRQALGQGPEFLTYFNYEAQQDKSGLPNDRFSAERPEGSISTLTIQRTEQRDSAMYRCASSPLEDEQYFGPGTRLTVT.

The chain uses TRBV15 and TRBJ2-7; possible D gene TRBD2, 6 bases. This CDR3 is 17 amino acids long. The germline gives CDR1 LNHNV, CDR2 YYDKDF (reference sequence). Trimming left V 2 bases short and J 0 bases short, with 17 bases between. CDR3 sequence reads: CATSRFSGTLGSYEQYF. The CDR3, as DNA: TGTGCCACCAGCAGATTTTCCGGGACTCTTGGCTCCTACGAGCAGTACTTC.

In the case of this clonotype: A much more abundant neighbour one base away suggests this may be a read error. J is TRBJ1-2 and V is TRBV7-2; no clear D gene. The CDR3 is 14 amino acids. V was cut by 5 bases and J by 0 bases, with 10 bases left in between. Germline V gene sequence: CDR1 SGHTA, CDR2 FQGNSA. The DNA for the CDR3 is TGTGCCAGCAGCGTCCGGAATTCTAACTATGGCTACACCTTC. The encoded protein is CASSVRNSNYGYTF.

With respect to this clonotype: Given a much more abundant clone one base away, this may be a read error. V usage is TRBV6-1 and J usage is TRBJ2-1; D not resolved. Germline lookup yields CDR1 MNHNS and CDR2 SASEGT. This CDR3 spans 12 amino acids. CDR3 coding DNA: TGTGCCAGCAGCGATTCGACCGGAGAGCAGTCCTTC. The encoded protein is CASSDSTGEQSF.

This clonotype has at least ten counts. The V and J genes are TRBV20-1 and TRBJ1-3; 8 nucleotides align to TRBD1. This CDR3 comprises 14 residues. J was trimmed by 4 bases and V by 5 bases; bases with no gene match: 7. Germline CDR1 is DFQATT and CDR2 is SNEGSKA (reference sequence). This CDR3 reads CSASGGPGGNTIYF. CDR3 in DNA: TGCAGTGCTTCAGGGGGCCCGGGGGGAAACACCATATATTTT.

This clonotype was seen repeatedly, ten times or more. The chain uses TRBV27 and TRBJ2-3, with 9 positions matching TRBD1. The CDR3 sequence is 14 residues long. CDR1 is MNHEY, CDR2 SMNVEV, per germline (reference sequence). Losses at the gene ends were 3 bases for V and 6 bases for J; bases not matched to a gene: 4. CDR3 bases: TGTGCCAGCAGTTTGGGACAGGGTCGGGATACGCAGTATTTT. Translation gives CASSLGQGRDTQYF.

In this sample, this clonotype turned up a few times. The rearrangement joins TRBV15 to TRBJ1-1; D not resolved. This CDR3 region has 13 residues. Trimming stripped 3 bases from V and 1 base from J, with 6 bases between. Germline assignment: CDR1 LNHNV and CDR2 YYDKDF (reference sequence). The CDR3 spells CATSREGNTEAFF. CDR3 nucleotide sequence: TGTGCCACCAGCAGGGAAGGGAACACTGAAGCTTTCTTT.

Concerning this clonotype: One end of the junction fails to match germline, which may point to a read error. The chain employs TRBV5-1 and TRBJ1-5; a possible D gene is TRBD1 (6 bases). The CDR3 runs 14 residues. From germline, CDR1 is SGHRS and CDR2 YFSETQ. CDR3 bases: TGTGCCAGCAGCGTAAGACAGGAGGGAAAGCCCCAGCATTTT. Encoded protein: CASSVRQEGKPQHF.

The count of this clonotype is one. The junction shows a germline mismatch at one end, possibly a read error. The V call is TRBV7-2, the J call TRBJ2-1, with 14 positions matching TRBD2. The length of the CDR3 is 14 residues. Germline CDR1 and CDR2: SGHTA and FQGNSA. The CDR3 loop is CASSSATSGGEHVF. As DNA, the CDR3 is TGTGCCAGCAGCTCAGCGACTAGCGGGGGGGAGCATGTGTTC.

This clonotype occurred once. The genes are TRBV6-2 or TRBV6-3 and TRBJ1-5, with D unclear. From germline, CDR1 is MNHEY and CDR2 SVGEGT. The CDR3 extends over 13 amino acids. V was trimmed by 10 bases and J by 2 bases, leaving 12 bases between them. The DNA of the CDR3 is TGTGCCACCCAGCGCCAGGGCAATCAGCCCCAGCATTTT. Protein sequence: CATQRQGNQPQHF.

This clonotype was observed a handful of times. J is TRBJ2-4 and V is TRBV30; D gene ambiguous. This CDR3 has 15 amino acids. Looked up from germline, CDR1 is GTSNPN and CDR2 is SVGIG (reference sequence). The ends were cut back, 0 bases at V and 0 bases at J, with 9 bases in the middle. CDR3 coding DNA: TGTGCCTGGAGTGTAGACACCGTAGCCAAAAACATTCAGTACTTC. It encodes CAWSVDTVAKNIQYF.